This T cell receptor (beta chain) is drawn from a study of T cells in Graves' hyperthyroidism and ophthalmopathy. The study's findings and limits: In validation, the model predicted ophthalmopathy. These predictions came a median about 6.5 months before onset.

The source material, RNA transcripts, was used to amplify TCR beta CDR3 regions. First-round RT-PCR targeting the TCR CDR3 was performed with the HTBI primer set. TCRdb independently ran MiXCR on the multiplex PCR reads; one entry per CDR3 protein. Counted here are about 480,000 distinct CDR3 sequences, 13% to 15% occurring once; the ten biggest clones make up around a sixth. This clonotype showed up many times. Its antigen is unknown. The CDR3 is 16 amino acids. Per germline, CDR1 WNHNN and CDR2 SYGVQD (reference sequence). V shed 2 bases, J shed 1 base, and the junction held 3 bases outside the gene matches. When ophthalmopathy did not progress within 18 months, Graves' hyperthyroidism was considered stable. Newly diagnosed patients aged 18 to 65 had hyperthyroidism of under 2 months' duration. The PBMCs had their origin in 10 ml of fresh peripheral blood.

Sequenced material: blood. The receptor was derived from a woman under 30 with Graves' hyperthyroidism. This chain connects TRBV10-1 to TRBJ2-5, with TRBD2 matching 11 bases. The CDR3 coding sequence is TGCGCCAGCAGTGAGAATAGCGGGAGGGCCCAAGAGACCCAGTACTTC. This codes for CASSENSGRAQETQYF.